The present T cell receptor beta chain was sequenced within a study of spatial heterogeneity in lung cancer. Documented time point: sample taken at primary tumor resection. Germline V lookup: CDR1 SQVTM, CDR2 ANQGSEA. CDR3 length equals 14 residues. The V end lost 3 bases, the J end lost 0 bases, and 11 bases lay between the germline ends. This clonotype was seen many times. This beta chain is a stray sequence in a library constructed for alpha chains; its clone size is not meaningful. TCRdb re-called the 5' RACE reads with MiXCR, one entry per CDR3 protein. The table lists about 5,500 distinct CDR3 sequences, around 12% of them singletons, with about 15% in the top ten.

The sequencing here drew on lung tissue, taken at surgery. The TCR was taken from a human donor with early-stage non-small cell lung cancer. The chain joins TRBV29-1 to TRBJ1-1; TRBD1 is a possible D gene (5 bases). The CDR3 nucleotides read TGCAGCGTTGAGGCGGAAGGGGTGAACACTGAAGCTTTCTTT. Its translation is CSVEAEGVNTEAFF.